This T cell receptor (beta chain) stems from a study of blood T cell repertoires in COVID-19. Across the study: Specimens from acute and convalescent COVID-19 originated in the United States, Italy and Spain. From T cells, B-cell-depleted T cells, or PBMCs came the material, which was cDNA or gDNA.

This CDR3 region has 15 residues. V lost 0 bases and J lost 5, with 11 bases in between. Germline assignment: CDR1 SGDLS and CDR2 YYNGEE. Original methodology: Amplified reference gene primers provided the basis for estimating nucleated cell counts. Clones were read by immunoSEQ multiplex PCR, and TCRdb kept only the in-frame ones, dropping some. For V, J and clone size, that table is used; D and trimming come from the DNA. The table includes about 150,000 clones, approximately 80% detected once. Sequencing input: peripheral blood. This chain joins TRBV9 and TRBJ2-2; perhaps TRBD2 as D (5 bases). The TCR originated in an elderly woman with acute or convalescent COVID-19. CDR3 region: CASSVEGRRTGELFF. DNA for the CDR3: TGTGCCAGCAGCGTAGAGGGTCGGAGGACCGGGGAGCTGTTTTTT.